A single sample is the source of the 8 T cell receptor beta chains below, sequenced in a study of T cell responses to AZD1222 COVID-19 vaccine. The repertoire was sequenced with immunoSEQ multiplex PCR; TCRdb's copy has only in-frame clones and lacks some. The table has approximately 88,000 clones, roughly 94% seen once; the top ten hold roughly 5.2%. Sample: peripheral blood, taken on day 0 of AZD1222 vaccination. Every receptor here comes from an adult in good health.

Only one count was recorded for this clone. The chain couples TRBV24-1 to TRBJ1-4, with a weak D call TRBD1 (5 bases). This CDR3 is 15 amino acids long. V lost 7 bases to trimming and J lost 7 bases, with 18 bases between them. Germline CDR1 is KGHDR and CDR2 is SFDVKD. Here the CDR3 DNA reads TGTGCCACCAGAAAGGACACCAGGGTGGCTGAAAAACTGTTTTTT. Amino acid sequence: CATRKDTRVAEKLFF.

The chain uses TRBV19 and TRBJ2-5; D is perhaps TRBD1 or TRBD2 (5 bases each). V was cut by 6 bases and J by 4 bases, with 15 bases left in between. Germline V lookup: CDR1 LNHDA, CDR2 SQIVND (reference sequence). The CDR3 has 14 residues. The CDR3 here is CASRTIFGGETQYF. The CDR3 DNA is TGTGCCAGTAGGACGATATTTGGGGGAGAGACCCAGTACTTC.

The chain has TRBV5-8 and TRBJ1-1, with D hard to call. The V gene lost 2 bases and the J gene lost 7 bases, with 9 bases spanning the gap. The germline CDR1 and CDR2 sequences are SGHTS and YDEGEE. This CDR3 spans 12 amino acids. CDR3: CASSFMGGEAFF. The DNA of the CDR3 is TGTGCCAGCAGCTTTATGGGCGGTGAAGCTTTCTTT.

V is TRBV6-4 and J is TRBJ2-1, with TRBD2 matching 13 bases. The CDR3 is 13 residues long. Germline CDR1 MRHNA, CDR2 SNTAGT. Unmatched junction bases numbered 6, after V lost 5 bases and J lost 14 bases. The DNA for the CDR3 is TGTGCCAGCAGTATGGGACTAGCGGGACCCGAGTTCTTC. Translation gives CASSMGLAGPEFF.

This rearrangement joins TRBV27 to TRBJ2-3; D is undetermined. Trimming removed 3 bases at V and 0 bases at J, with 7 bases between. Germline V CDR1 and CDR2: MNHEY, SMNVEV (reference sequence). The length of the CDR3 is 14 residues. CDR3 residues: CASSFPSSTDTQYF. CDR3 DNA sequence: TGTGCCAGCAGTTTCCCCTCGAGCACAGATACGCAGTATTTT.

The chain is built from TRBV29-1 and TRBJ2-7, with 7 bases lining up with TRBD2. With V trimmed by 6 bases and J by 0 bases, 5 bases remained unmatched. This CDR3 has 13 amino acids. Germline values: CDR1 SQVTM, CDR2 ANQGSEA. CDR3 in amino acids: CSVGTTTSYEQYF. The CDR3 DNA reads as TGCAGCGTGGGGACTACCACCTCCTACGAGCAGTACTTC.

The J gene is TRBJ2-1, the V gene TRBV11-3; D is perhaps TRBD1 (6 bases). Trimming left V 5 bases short and J 2 bases short, with 7 bases between. CDR3 length: 13 residues. Per germline, CDR1 SGHNT and CDR2 YENEEA. CDR3 residues: CASSRDTYNEQFF. The CDR3 region has the DNA TGTGCCAGCAGCCGGGACACCTACAATGAGCAGTTCTTC.

The CDR3 protein is CASSWDSDTQYF. The CDR3 region has the DNA TGTGCCAGCAGCTGGGACTCAGATACGCAGTATTTT. The V and J genes are TRBV2 and TRBJ2-3; tentatively, D is TRBD2 (6 bases). The CDR3 loop spans 12 amino acids. V was pared by 6 bases and J by 4 bases, with 8 bases between. Germline lookup yields CDR1 SNHLY and CDR2 FYNNEI.